A single sample is the source of the 10 T cell receptor beta chains below, sequenced in a study of OX40 agonist ivuxolimab in advanced cancers. Measured with immunoSEQ multiplex PCR; TCRdb has only the in-frame clones, and not every one. Here the sample spans around 67,000 clones, about nine tenths being singletons. The source was CD4+ or CD8+ T cells sorted from blood, collected in a trial of the OX40 agonist ivuxolimab. Every receptor here comes from an adult with an advanced solid tumor such as melanoma, head and neck, liver or kidney cancer.

This chain connects TRBV25-1 to TRBJ2-6, with D tentatively TRBD1 (6 bases). Trimming left V 3 bases short and J 1 base short, with 7 bases between. This CDR3 region has 15 residues. CDR1 is MGHDK and CDR2 is SYGVNS in the germline V gene. The CDR3: CASSDTGSGANVLTF. In DNA form, the CDR3 reads TGTGCCAGCAGTGATACAGGGTCTGGGGCCAACGTCCTGACTTTC. The whole variable domain, filled in from reference TRBV25-1 and TRBJ2-6, reads EADIYQTPRYLVIGTGKKITLECSQTMGHDKMYWYQQDPGMELHLIHYSYGVNSTEKGDLSSESTVSRIRTEHFPLTLESARPSHTSQYLCASSDTGSGANVLTFGAGSRLTVL.

The J gene is TRBJ1-5, the V gene TRBV15; D remains ambiguous. V lost 0 bases to trimming and J lost 2 bases, with 14 bases between them. CDR3 length equals 17 residues. Germline assignment: CDR1 LNHNV and CDR2 YYDKDF (reference sequence). CDR3: CATSRDLAPGGNQPQHF. CDR3 sequence (DNA): TGTGCCACCAGCAGAGATCTGGCACCCGGGGGCAATCAGCCCCAGCATTTT.

The rearrangement joins TRBV4-1 to TRBJ2-3; D is possibly TRBD2 (6 bases). The CDR3 has 15 residues. V lost 2 bases and J 1 base, leaving 10 bases between the germline ends. Germline values: CDR1 MGHRA, CDR2 YSYEKL. The CDR3 loop is CASSQLGLRTDTQYF. In nucleotides, the CDR3 is TGCGCCAGCAGCCAACTGGGACTGCGCACAGATACGCAGTATTTT.

This clone occurred a few times. The CDR3 loop is CASTADPYEQYF. CDR3 bases: TGTGCCAGCACAGCAGATCCCTACGAGCAGTACTTC. The chain employs TRBV28 and TRBJ2-7; D is unresolved. Germline V gene data show CDR1 as MDHEN and CDR2 as SYDVKM. This CDR3 comprises 12 residues. V gave up 7 bases and J gave up 2 bases, with 9 bases separating them.

With respect to this clone: In the same sample, other DNA sequences code for this CDR3. This chain joins TRBV7-2 and TRBJ1-1; D unclear. The ends were cut back, 3 bases at V and 1 base at J, with 6 bases in the middle. Looked up from germline, CDR1 is SGHTA and CDR2 is FQGNSA. The CDR3 totals 13 residues. The CDR3: CASSFRRNTEAFF. The CDR3 DNA reads as TGTGCCAGCAGCTTTCGTAGGAACACTGAAGCTTTCTTT.

The CDR3 region has the DNA TGTGCCAGCAGCTTAGGGTGGGACAGGGGAAATGGCTACACCTTC. It specifies CASSLGWDRGNGYTF. The V and J genes are TRBV7-8 and TRBJ1-2; 10 bases are a match to TRBD1. The ends lost 1 base at V and 6 bases at J; junction bases unmatched: 5. The length of the CDR3 is 15 residues. Germline assignment: CDR1 SGHVS and CDR2 FQNEAQ.

This clone was seen only once. CDR3 sequence: CASSLNSASNEKLFF. The CDR3 DNA follows: TGTGCCAGCAGCTTAAATTCAGCCTCTAATGAAAAACTGTTTTTT. This chain connects TRBV7-2 to TRBJ1-4; D unresolved. CDR3 length: 15 residues. Germline V gene sequence: CDR1 SGHTA, CDR2 FQGNSA. The V end lost 2 bases, the J end lost 3 bases, and 10 bases lay between the germline ends.

V and J are TRBV14 and TRBJ2-7; D gene ambiguous. V gave up 5 bases and J gave up 0 bases, with 2 bases separating them. Germline V CDR1 and CDR2: SGHDN, FVKESK. The CDR3 extends over 11 amino acids. The CDR3: CASSSSYEQYF. CDR3 coding DNA: TGTGCCAGCAGCTCCTCCTACGAGCAGTACTTC.

This clone has more than one count but fewer than ten. The J gene is TRBJ2-1, the V gene TRBV9; 10 nucleotides agree with TRBD1. Germline loops: CDR1 SGDLS, CDR2 YYNGEE. The CDR3 spans 15 residues. Germline trimming cut 0 bases from V and 3 bases from J; bases unmatched to any gene: 0. The CDR3 nucleotides read TGTGCCAGCAGCGTAGGGACAGGGGGCTACAATGAGCAGTTCTTC. This translates into CASSVGTGGYNEQFF.

The chain uses TRBV28 and TRBJ1-2, with 9 bases matching TRBD1. This CDR3 has 17 amino acids. CDR1 and CDR2 (germline): MDHEN, SYDVKM. V lost 4 bases and J lost 5; bases outside the gene matches: 14. The CDR3 spells CASSSGSTGGLGYGYTF. CDR3 nucleotide sequence: TGTGCCAGCAGTTCTGGCTCAACAGGGGGCTTAGGTTATGGCTACACCTTC.